This T cell receptor beta chain originates from a study of blood T cell repertoires in COVID-19. At the level of the study: Samples came from the United States, Italy and Spain, spanning acute and convalescent COVID-19. T cells, B-cell-depleted T cells, or PBMCs supplied cDNA or gDNA.

The study recruited people aged roughly 18 to 100 years across about two dozen US areas. V lost 10 bases, J lost 6 bases, and 5 bases stayed unmatched. Germline CDR1 MDHEN, CDR2 SYDVKM. There are 13 residues in the CDR3. Data came from immunoSEQ multiplex PCR; TCRdb stores just in-frame clones and leaves some out. The sample gives fewer than 150,000 clones, approximately 84% of which show up once; roughly 3.7% is in the top ten. Sequenced: PBMCs or T cells enriched from blood (not recorded which). This receptor was taken from a man aged 45-65 years in a cohort exposed to, infected with or recovered from COVID-19 (not recorded which). J is TRBJ2-1 and V is TRBV28, with 11 nucleotides matching TRBD2. As DNA, the CDR3 is TGTGCCACCACGGGACTAGCGGCCAATGAGCAGTTCTTC. The encoded protein is CATTGLAANEQFF.